This T cell receptor beta chain was sequenced for a study of OX40 agonist ivuxolimab in advanced cancers. Study at large: Ivuxolimab, an agonist antibody against OX40 (CD134), was given to patients. Of mixed ages from about 23 to 79 and averaging approximately 60 years, the group was more than 65% male. Study-wide findings and caveats: Some patients who did not respond also had low normalized T-cell clonal expansion.

The protocol was immunoSEQ multiplex PCR, while the TCRdb copy is restricted to in-frame clones and leaves out a portion. The table lists about 73,000 clones, 85% to 90% of them singletons. A remark on this clone: Its target is not known.

Exclusion of a patient followed from autoimmune disease history or systemic immunosuppression. The CDR3 covers 15 residues. V was pared by 7 bases and J by 4 bases, with 17 bases between. Per germline, CDR1 MNHEY and CDR2 SMNVEV (reference sequence). The clonotype comes from an adult with an advanced solid tumor such as melanoma, head and neck, liver or kidney cancer. The input for sequencing was CD4+ or CD8+ T cells sorted from blood, taken in a trial of the OX40 agonist ivuxolimab. J is TRBJ2-1 and V is TRBV27; D possibly corresponds to TRBD2 (6 bases). The DNA for the CDR3 is TGTGCCAGCACCTTCGGGGGTTTCGCTTACAATGAGCAGTTCTTC. This gives the protein CASTFGGFAYNEQFF.